This TCR beta chain was retrieved from a study of blood T cells in healthy people across ages. Total RNA, at least 5 micrograms per sample, came from PBMCs. Sample-barcoded 5' priming and a J-beta primer mix drove a second PCR of 7 to 11 cycles. Every single cDNA molecule received a tag from a template-switch adaptor with 12 random nucleotides. TCRdb redid the calling of the 5' RACE reads with MiXCR, one entry per CDR3 protein. The sample consists of some 560,000 distinct CDR3 sequences, roughly a quarter of them appearing once. The V end was cut by 3 bases, the J end by 2 bases, with 4 bases between. The CDR3 is 11 amino acids. CDR1 and CDR2 from the germline V gene are SQVTM and ANQGSEA. This clonotype was counted at least ten times. What it binds is not known. Broader study findings: Significant beta diversity loss was already apparent by age approximately 42, declining roughly linearly.

These same data were also listed under a study on T cells of mothers and their children.

The TCR sequence derives from a boy under 10 years old in good health. The gene calls are TRBV29-1 and TRBJ2-5; D remains ambiguous. Sequenced input: blood. The CDR3 coding sequence is TGCAGCGTTGACCTACAAGAGACCCAGTACTTC. Amino acid sequence: CSVDLQETQYF.